This passage covers 13 T cell receptor beta chains from one sample sequenced in a study of T-cell memory formation after mild COVID-19. From the 5' RACE reads, TCRdb called clonotypes with MiXCR, one entry per CDR3 protein. The sample carries 530,000 or so distinct CDR3 sequences, around 15% recorded once. Sequencing was carried out using PBMCs or a T cell subset sorted from them (not recorded which). These receptors were obtained from an adult woman who had mild COVID-19 (a few samples of this study predate the infection). Cell type and time point are not known.

The chain links TRBV11-2 to TRBJ2-3, with TRBD2 identical over 9 bases. V lost 8 bases, J lost 7 bases, and 16 bases stayed unmatched. The CDR3 has 16 residues. The V gene's germline CDR1 is SGHAT and CDR2 FQNNGV. For the CDR3, the DNA is TGTGCCAGCGGGTCCCCGGCGGGGGGGTCCATGCATACGCAGTATTTT. Its protein is CASGSPAGGSMHTQYF.

In its sample, this clonotype was seen a few times. The chain carries TRBV15 and TRBJ1-3; no clear D. The V gene's germline CDR1 is LNHNV and CDR2 YYDKDF (reference sequence). CDR3 length equals 16 residues. Trimming left V 1 base short and J 0 bases short, with 10 bases between. The CDR3 loop reads CATSRASPSSGNTIYF. CDR3 bases: TGTGCCACCAGCAGAGCCTCTCCCTCCTCTGGAAACACCATATATTTT. The entire variable domain, with the rest obtained from reference TRBV15 and TRBJ1-3, is as follows: DAMVIQNPRYQVTQFGKPVTLSCSQTLNHNVMYWYQQKSSQAPKLLFHYYDKDFNNEADTPDNFQSRRPNTSFCFLDIRSPGLGDTAMYLCATSRASPSSGNTIYFGEGSWLTVV.

This clonotype was seen a few times. The J gene is TRBJ2-3, the V gene TRBV29-1, with D hard to call. The germline gives CDR1 SQVTM, CDR2 ANQGSEA. The CDR3 extends over 14 amino acids. Trimming removed 3 bases at V and 0 bases at J, with 10 bases between. This chain's CDR3 is CSVDLSSSTDTQYF. Written as DNA, the CDR3 is TGCAGCGTTGATTTATCTTCTAGCACAGATACGCAGTATTTT.

In this sample, this clonotype turned up a few times. J is TRBJ1-1 and V is TRBV19, with 10 bases that match TRBD1. The length of the CDR3 is 14 residues. Germline CDR1 LNHDA, CDR2 SQIVND (reference sequence). After removal of 5 bases from V and 1 base from J, the junction contained 1 base not matched to a gene. CDR3 DNA sequence: TGTGCCAGTAGTTGGACAGGGGGGAACACTGAAGCTTTCTTT. Protein product: CASSWTGGNTEAFF.

The gene calls are TRBV6-5 and TRBJ2-7; D is unresolved. The CDR3 has 13 amino acids. Per the germline V gene, CDR1 is MNHEY and CDR2 is SVGAGI. V was pared by 7 bases and J by 2 bases, with 12 bases between. In nucleotides, the CDR3 is TGTGCCAGCATAGGCGACAAAACCTACGAGCAGTACTTC. Amino acids: CASIGDKTYEQYF.

The CDR3 DNA reads TGTGCCAGCAGCTTGGGGGCCGGGACAGGGGGGCAGCCCCAGCATTTT. This gives the protein CASSLGAGTGGQPQHF. The rearrangement joins TRBV5-5 to TRBJ1-5; 11 bases are shared with TRBD1. The CDR3 is 16 residues long. V lost 0 bases to trimming and J lost 7 bases; unmatched junction nucleotides: 6. CDR1 is SGHKS and CDR2 is YYEKEE in the germline V gene (reference sequence).

V usage is TRBV12-5 and J usage is TRBJ2-5; tentatively, D is TRBD2 (6 bases). This CDR3 spans 14 amino acids. The V gene's germline CDR1 is LGHNT and CDR2 FRNRAP. Trimming removed 4 bases from V and 2 bases from J, with 11 bases in between. CDR3 bases: TGTGCTAGTGGTTCCGGGACTCTTCAAGAGACCCAGTACTTC. Protein sequence: CASGSGTLQETQYF.

V and J are TRBV4-2 and TRBJ2-5; the match to TRBD2 covers 8 bases. This CDR3 is built from 16 residues. The ends lost 1 base at V and 4 bases at J; junction bases unmatched: 8. CDR1 and CDR2 (germline): LGHNA, YNFKEQ. CDR3 residues: CASSQGPSGLGETQYF. The DNA for the CDR3 is TGTGCCAGCAGCCAAGGCCCTAGCGGGTTGGGAGAGACCCAGTACTTC.

This clonotype appeared many times. The chain combines TRBV5-1 with TRBJ2-7; the D gene could be TRBD1 or TRBD2 (5 bases each). V lost 0 bases to trimming and J lost 2 bases, with 12 bases between them. The V gene's germline CDR1 is SGHRS and CDR2 YFSETQ. This CDR3 spans 15 amino acids. CDR3 sequence reads: CASSLGDRRAYEQYF. DNA of the CDR3: TGCGCCAGCAGCTTGGGGGACCGCCGCGCCTACGAGCAGTACTTC.

This clonotype has at least ten counts. This chain connects TRBV20-1 to TRBJ1-2, with TRBD1 matching over 10 bases. The trim removed 8 bases at V and 7 bases at J, leaving 13 bases unmatched. The CDR3 spans 14 residues. In germline, CDR1 is DFQATT, CDR2 SNEGSKA (reference sequence). The CDR3 DNA reads as TGCAGTCTAAAAAGCGACAGGGGGCGTAGTGGCTACACCTTC. It is translated as CSLKSDRGRSGYTF.

This clonotype has at least ten counts. The genes are TRBV29-1 and TRBJ2-3; no clear D. The CDR3 contains 12 residues. The germline V gene has CDR1 SQVTM and CDR2 ANQGSEA. Trimming pared 4 bases from V and 5 bases from J, leaving 10 bases between. The CDR3 reads CSVGTRQDTQYF. For the CDR3, the DNA is TGCAGCGTTGGTACTCGACAAGATACGCAGTATTTT.

The chain carries TRBV11-1 and TRBJ2-7; 12 bases map to TRBD2. The CDR3 has 15 residues. The V gene end was trimmed by 5 bases and the J gene end by 3 bases; junction bases not matched to a gene: 5. Germline V gives CDR1 SGHAT, CDR2 FQDESV (reference sequence). The DNA of the CDR3 is TGTGCCAGCAGCACACGGACTAGCGGGAACTACGAGCAGTACTTC. This gives the protein CASSTRTSGNYEQYF.

This clonotype was observed a few times. The rearrangement joins TRBV10-3 to TRBJ2-2, with D possibly matching TRBD2 (5 bases). The CDR3 covers 15 residues. CDR1 and CDR2 (germline): ENHRY, SYGVKD. V was pared by 0 bases and J by 6 bases, with 11 bases between. CDR3 nucleotides: TGTGCCATCAGTGAGTCCGCAACCGGGGCCGGGGAGCTGTTTTTT. This sequence encodes CAISESATGAGELFF.